The clone carrying this T cell receptor (beta chain) has a single count. The target antigen is unknown. The repertoire was sequenced with immunoSEQ multiplex PCR; TCRdb's copy has only in-frame clones and lacks some. The profile shows over 400,000 clones, roughly 80% of them singletons. Trimming took off 2 bases at V and 4 bases at J, with 10 bases between the two ends. The V gene's germline CDR1 is SGHRS and CDR2 YFSETQ. CDR3 length equals 13 residues. The sample is drawn from a study of shared clonotypes between healthy human individuals. Whole-study results and caveats: An effect of sequencing depth on clonotype sharing among donors was expected.

What was sequenced was PBMCs. The source of this sequence is a woman aged 35 to 49 in good health. Some clones in this sample may be carry-over from other donors' samples. J is TRBJ2-7 and V is TRBV5-1, with D possibly matching TRBD2 (5 bases). Here the CDR3 DNA reads TGCGCCAGCAGCTTCGTTGGGAGTTACGAGCAGTACTTC. Encoded protein: CASSFVGSYEQYF.